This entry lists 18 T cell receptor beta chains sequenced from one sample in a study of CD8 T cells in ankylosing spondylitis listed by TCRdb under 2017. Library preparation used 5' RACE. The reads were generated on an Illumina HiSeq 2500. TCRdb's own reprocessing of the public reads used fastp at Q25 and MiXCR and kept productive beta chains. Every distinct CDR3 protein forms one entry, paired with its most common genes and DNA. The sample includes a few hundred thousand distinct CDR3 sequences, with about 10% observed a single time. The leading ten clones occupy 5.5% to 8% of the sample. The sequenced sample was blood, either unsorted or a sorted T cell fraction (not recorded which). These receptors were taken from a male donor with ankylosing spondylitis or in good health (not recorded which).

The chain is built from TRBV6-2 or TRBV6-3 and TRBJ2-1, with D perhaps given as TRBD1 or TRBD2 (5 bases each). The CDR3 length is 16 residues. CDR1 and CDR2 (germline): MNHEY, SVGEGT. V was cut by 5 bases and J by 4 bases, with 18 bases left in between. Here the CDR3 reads CASSPLFGTGYNEQFF. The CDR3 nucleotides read TGTGCCAGCAGTCCCCTATTCGGGACGGGGTACAATGAGCAGTTCTTC.

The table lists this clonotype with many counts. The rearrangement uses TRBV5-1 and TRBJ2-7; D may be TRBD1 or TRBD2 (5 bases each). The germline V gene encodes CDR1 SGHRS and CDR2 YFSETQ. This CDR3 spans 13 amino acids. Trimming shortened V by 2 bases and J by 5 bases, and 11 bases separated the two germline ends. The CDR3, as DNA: TGCGCCAGCAGCTTCCGGGACCCTGACGAGCAGTACTTC. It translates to CASSFRDPDEQYF.

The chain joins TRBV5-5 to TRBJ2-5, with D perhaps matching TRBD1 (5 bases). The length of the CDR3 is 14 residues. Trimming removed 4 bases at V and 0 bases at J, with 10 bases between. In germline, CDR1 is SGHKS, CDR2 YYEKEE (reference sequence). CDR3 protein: CASSVTVYQETQYF. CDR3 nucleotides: TGTGCCAGCAGCGTGACAGTGTACCAAGAGACCCAGTACTTC.

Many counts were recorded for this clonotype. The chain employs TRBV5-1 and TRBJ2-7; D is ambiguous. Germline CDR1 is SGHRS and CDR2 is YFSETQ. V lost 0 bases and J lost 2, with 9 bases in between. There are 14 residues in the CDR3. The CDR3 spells CASSLDNQAYEQYF. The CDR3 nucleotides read TGCGCCAGCAGCTTGGACAACCAGGCCTACGAGCAGTACTTC.

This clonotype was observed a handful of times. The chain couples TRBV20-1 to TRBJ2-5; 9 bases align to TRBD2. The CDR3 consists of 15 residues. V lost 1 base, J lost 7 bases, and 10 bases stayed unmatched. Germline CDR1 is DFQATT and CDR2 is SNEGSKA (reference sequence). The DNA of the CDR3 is TGCAGTGCTAGAGTAGCGGGAGAAGGAAGAGGGACCCAGTACTTC. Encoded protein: CSARVAGEGRGTQYF.

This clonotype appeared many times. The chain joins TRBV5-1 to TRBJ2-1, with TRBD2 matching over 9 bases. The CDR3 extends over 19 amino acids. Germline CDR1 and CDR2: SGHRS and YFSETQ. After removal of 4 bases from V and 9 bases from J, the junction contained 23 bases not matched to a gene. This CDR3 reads CASSPGHSVSGRKIGEQFF. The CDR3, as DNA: TGCGCCAGCAGCCCCGGACATTCTGTCAGCGGGAGGAAGATAGGTGAGCAGTTCTTC.

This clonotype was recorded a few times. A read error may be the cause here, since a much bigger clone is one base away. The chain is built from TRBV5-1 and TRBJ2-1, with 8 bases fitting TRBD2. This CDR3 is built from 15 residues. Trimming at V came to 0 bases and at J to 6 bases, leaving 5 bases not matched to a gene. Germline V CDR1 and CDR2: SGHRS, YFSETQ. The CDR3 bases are TGCGCCAGCAGCTTGGTTCTAGCGGGTCCCAATGAGCAGTTCTTC. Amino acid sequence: CASSLVLAGPNEQFF.

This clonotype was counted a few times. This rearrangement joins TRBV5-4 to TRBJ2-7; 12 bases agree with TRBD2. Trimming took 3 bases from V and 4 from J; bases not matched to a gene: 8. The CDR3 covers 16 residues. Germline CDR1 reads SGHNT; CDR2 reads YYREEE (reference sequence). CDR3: CASSSPGLAGPYEQYF. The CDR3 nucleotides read TGTGCCAGCAGCTCACCCGGACTAGCGGGACCTTACGAGCAGTACTTC.

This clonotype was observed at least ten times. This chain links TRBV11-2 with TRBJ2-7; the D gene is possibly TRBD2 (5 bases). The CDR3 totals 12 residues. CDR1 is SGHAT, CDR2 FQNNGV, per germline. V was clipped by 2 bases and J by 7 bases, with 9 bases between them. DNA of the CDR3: TGTGCCAGCAGCTTAATCCCGGGAGAGCAGTACTTC. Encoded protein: CASSLIPGEQYF. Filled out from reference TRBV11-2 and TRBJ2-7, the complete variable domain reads EAGVAQSPRYKIIEKRQSVAFWCNPISGHATLYWYQQILGQGPKLLIQFQNNGVVDDSQLPKDRFSAERLKGVDSTLKIQPAKLEDSAVYLCASSLIPGEQYFGPGTRLTVT.

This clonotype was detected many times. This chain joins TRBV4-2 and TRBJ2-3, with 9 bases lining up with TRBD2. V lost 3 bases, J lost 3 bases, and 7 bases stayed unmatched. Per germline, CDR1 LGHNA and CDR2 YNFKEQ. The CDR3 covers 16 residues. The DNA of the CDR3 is TGTGCCAGCAGCCAGACACTAGCGGGCGGGACAGATACGCAGTATTTT. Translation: CASSQTLAGGTDTQYF.

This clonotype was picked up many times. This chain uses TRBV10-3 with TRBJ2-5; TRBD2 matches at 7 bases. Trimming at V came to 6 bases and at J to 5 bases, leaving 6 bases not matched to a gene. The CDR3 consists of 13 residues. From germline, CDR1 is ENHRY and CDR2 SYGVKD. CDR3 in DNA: TGTGCCATCAGAGAGCGGGGCGCGGAGACCCAGTACTTC. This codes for CAIRERGAETQYF.

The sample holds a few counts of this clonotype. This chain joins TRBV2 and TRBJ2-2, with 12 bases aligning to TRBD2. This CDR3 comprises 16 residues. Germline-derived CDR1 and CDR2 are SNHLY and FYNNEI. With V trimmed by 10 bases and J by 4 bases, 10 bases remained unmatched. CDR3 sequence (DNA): TGTGCCACATCCCGAACTAGCGGGAGGTTCACCGGGGAGCTGTTTTTT. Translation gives CATSRTSGRFTGELFF.

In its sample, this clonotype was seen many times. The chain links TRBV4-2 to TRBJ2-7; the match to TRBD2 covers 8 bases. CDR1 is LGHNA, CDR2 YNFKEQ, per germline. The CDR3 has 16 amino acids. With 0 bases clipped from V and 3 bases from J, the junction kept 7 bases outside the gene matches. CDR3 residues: CASSQDITSGYYEQYF. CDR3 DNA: TGTGCCAGCAGCCAAGATATAACTAGCGGATACTACGAGCAGTACTTC.

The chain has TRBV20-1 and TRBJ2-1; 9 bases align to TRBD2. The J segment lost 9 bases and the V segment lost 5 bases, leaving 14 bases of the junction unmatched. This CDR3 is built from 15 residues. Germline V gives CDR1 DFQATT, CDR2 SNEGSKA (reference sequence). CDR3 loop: CSAPPAGGRGGEQFF. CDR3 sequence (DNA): TGCAGTGCTCCCCCAGCGGGGGGACGGGGTGGTGAGCAGTTCTTC.

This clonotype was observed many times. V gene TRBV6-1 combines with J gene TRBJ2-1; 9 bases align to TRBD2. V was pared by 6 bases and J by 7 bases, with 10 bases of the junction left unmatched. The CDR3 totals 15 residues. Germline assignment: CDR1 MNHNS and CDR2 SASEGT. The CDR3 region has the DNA TGTGCCAGCAGCCCCGGGGTGCGGGGGGGAAATGAGCAGTTCTTC. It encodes CASSPGVRGGNEQFF.

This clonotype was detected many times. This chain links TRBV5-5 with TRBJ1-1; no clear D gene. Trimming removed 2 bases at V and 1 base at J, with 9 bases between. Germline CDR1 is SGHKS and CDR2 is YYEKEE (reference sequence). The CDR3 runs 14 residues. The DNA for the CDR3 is TGTGCCAGCAGCTTACAGAATCGGAACACTGAAGCTTTCTTT. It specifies CASSLQNRNTEAFF.

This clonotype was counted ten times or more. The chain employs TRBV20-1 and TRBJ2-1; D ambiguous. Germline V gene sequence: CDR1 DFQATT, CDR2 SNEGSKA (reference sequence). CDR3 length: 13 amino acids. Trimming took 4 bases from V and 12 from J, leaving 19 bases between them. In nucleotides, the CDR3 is TGCAGTGCTACCACAGAACTTAGTGGGTGGCAGTTCTTC. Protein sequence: CSATTELSGWQFF.

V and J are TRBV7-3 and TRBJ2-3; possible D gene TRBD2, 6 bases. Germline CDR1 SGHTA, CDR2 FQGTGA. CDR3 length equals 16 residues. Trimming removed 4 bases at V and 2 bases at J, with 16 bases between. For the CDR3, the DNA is TGTGCCAGCAGCTCCTGGGGAGGCCGATACACAGATACGCAGTATTTT. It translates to CASSSWGGRYTDTQYF.